A single sample is the source of the 9 T cell receptor beta chains below, sequenced in a study of glioma-infiltrating T cells after dendritic cell vaccination. The assay was immunoSEQ multiplex PCR, and TCRdb's table has in-frame clones only and misses some. This sample has more than 60,000 clones, with 80% to 85% found just once. The sample consisted of blood, taken before dendritic cell vaccination. These receptors were obtained from a human donor with glioblastoma.

This sequence joins TRBV9 and TRBJ1-2; 11 nucleotides agree with TRBD1. The CDR3 has 15 residues. Trimming at V came to 1 base and at J to 8 bases, leaving 7 bases not matched to a gene. CDR1 SGDLS and CDR2 YYNGEE come from the germline V gene. CDR3 nucleotide sequence: TGTGCCAGCAGCGTACCCGAGGGACAGGGGGTAGGCTACACCTTC. Amino acids: CASSVPEGQGVGYTF. Looking up the rest from reference TRBV9 and TRBJ1-2 gives the full variable domain: DSGVTQTPKHLITATGQRVTLRCSPRSGDLSVYWYQQSLDQGLQFLIQYYNGEERAKGNILERFSAQQFPDLHSELNLSSLELGDSALYFCASSVPEGQGVGYTFGSGTRLTVV.

The V and J genes are TRBV5-4 and TRBJ2-7; 9 bases match TRBD1. Germline-derived CDR1 and CDR2 are SGHNT and YYREEE (reference sequence). The CDR3 has 14 residues. V was pared by 2 bases and J by 2 bases, with 2 bases of the junction left unmatched. CDR3 in amino acids: CASSLGTGTYEQYF. The CDR3 region has the DNA TGTGCCAGCAGCTTAGGGACAGGGACCTACGAGCAGTACTTC.

This chain joins TRBV5-6 and TRBJ2-7; 7 nucleotides align to TRBD1. The CDR3 runs 15 residues. V lost 0 bases and J lost 5; bases outside the gene matches: 8. The germline V gene has CDR1 SGHDT and CDR2 YYEEEE. The CDR3 DNA follows: TGTGCCAGCAGCTTGGCCGGCGGCAGGGGGAACGAGCAGTACTTC. Its translation is CASSLAGGRGNEQYF. The whole variable domain, filled in from reference TRBV5-6 and TRBJ2-7, reads DAGVTQSPTHLIKTRGQQVTLRCSPKSGHDTVSWYQQALGQGPQFIFQYYEEEERQRGNFPDRFSGHQFPNYSSELNVNALLLGDSALYLCASSLAGGRGNEQYFGPGTRLTVT.

The chain couples TRBV7-9 to TRBJ2-7; the match to TRBD1 covers 10 bases. This CDR3 has 14 residues. V was pared by 7 bases and J by 1 base, with 4 bases of the junction left unmatched. Germline CDR1 and CDR2: SEHNR and FQNEAQ (reference sequence). The CDR3 nucleotides are TGTGCCAGCACCGGGACAGGGGCGTCCTACGAGCAGTACTTC. Encoded protein: CASTGTGASYEQYF.

The gene calls are TRBV11-2 and TRBJ2-2; 11 bases match TRBD1. The CDR3 consists of 18 residues. CDR1 and CDR2 from the germline V gene are SGHAT and FQNNGV. With 8 bases clipped from V and 5 bases from J, the junction kept 16 bases outside the gene matches. The chain's CDR3 is CASGRTGGYWWETGELFF. DNA of the CDR3: TGTGCCAGCGGGAGGACAGGGGGCTATTGGTGGGAAACCGGGGAGCTGTTTTTT.

Only a few counts were recorded for this clone. The chain carries TRBV28 and TRBJ1-1; TRBD1 matches at 8 bases. The ends lost 8 bases at V and 9 bases at J; junction bases unmatched: 8. CDR3 size: 12 residues. Germline lookup yields CDR1 MDHEN and CDR2 SYDVKM. The CDR3 loop reads CASFPGGGKAFF. CDR3 nucleotide sequence: TGTGCCAGCTTCCCAGGGGGCGGAAAAGCTTTCTTT.

This clone was counted once. V gene TRBV6-5 combines with J gene TRBJ2-7; 10 positions match TRBD1. After removal of 5 bases from V and 6 bases from J, the junction contained 7 bases not matched to a gene. The CDR3 is 14 residues long. Germline CDR1 and CDR2: MNHEY and SVGAGI. CDR3 sequence (DNA): TGTGCCAGCAGTATAACCGGGACAGGGGCCGAGCAGTACTTC. Its protein product is CASSITGTGAEQYF.

In DNA, the CDR3 is TGTGCCAGCAAACAGGGGTATGGCTACACCTTC. As protein: CASKQGYGYTF. V is TRBV11-2 and J is TRBJ1-2, with 7 bases lining up with TRBD1. The CDR3 contains 11 residues. The germline V gene encodes CDR1 SGHAT and CDR2 FQNNGV. V lost 7 bases to trimming and J lost 5 bases; unmatched junction nucleotides: 1.

V is TRBV20-1 and J is TRBJ1-6, with D unclear. V shed 0 bases and J shed 15 bases, with 9 bases lying between them. CDR3 length: 11 residues. Per the germline V gene, CDR1 is DFQATT and CDR2 is SNEGSKA (reference sequence). Here the CDR3 reads CSARDAGSLHF. The CDR3 region has the DNA TGCAGTGCTAGAGATGCGGGTAGCCTCCACTTT.